This TCR beta chain was recorded in a study of T cells after yellow fever vaccination. By 5'RACE template switching, TCR cDNA was produced, with a universal primer site and UMIs added in the process. TCRdb re-analysed the 5' RACE reads in MiXCR, keeping a single row per CDR3 protein. The sample has about 350,000 distinct CDR3 sequences; roughly 12% are singletons. Sequenced here: PBMCs, sampled on the day of the first yellow fever vaccination. This receptor was taken from a man in his late teens or twenties who received the YFV17D yellow fever vaccine.

The CDR3 DNA sequence: TGTGCCAGCAGCTTAATTACCCCCGACAGGGGGGTAGGTTGGACCCAGTACTTC. Its protein is CASSLITPDRGVGWTQYF. The rearrangement links TRBV7-6 to TRBJ2-5, with 9 bases aligning to TRBD1. Germline lookup yields CDR1 SGHVS and CDR2 FNYEAQ. V lost 2 bases, J lost 7 bases, and 17 bases stayed unmatched. CDR3 length equals 18 residues. The whole variable domain, filled in from reference TRBV7-6 and TRBJ2-5, reads GAGVSQSPRYKVTKRGQDVALRCDPISGHVSLYWYRQALGQGPEFLTYFNYEAQQDKSGLPNDRFSAERPEGSISTLTIQRTEQRDSAMYRCASSLITPDRGVGWTQYFGPGTRLLVL.